The rows below give T cell receptor beta chains drawn from one sample of a study of neurological immune-mediated disorders. TCRdb called the 5' RACE reads again in MiXCR, with one record for every CDR3 protein. Of tens of thousands of distinct CDR3 sequences in the sample, more than 2% were seen once. Specimen: PBMCs. The origin of the receptors is a man aged 45 to 65 with multiple sclerosis. Both conserved end residues are part of each CDR3. Fields, in order: clone size, J gene, D gene, V gene, CDR3 protein, CDR3 DNA. The D gene is left open where the match is weak. Part of the rows lack a size; the others show once, few, many or a class for expanded clones.

>many|TRBJ1-5|-|TRBV20-1
CSARGWTDNTNQPQHF
TGCAGTGCTAGGGGCTGGACGGATAACACAAATCAGCCCCAGCATTTT
>few|TRBJ1-1|-|TRBV5-1
CASSSGQRIVTEAFF
TGCGCCAGCAGCTCCGGACAGAGAATAGTCACTGAAGCTTTCTTT
>-|TRBJ1-1|TRBD1|TRBV5-8
CASSTGTGGRTEAFF
TGTGCCAGCAGCACCGGGACAGGGGGCCGAACTGAAGCTTTCTTT
>many|TRBJ1-1|-|TRBV20-1
CSASPATDLNTEAFF
TGCAGTGCTTCACCGGCGACAGATTTGAACACTGAAGCTTTCTTT
>many|TRBJ1-1|-|TRBV12-3/TRBV12-4
CASLPGVSVAFF
TGTGCCAGCCTTCCAGGAGTTTCGGTGGCTTTCTTT
>many|TRBJ1-2|TRBD1|TRBV5-1
CASSLKTGARPNYGYTF
TGCGCCAGCAGCTTGAAAACAGGGGCGAGACCGAACTATGGCTACACCTTC
>many|TRBJ1-2|-|TRBV29-1
CSVVDFTEGYTF
TGCAGCGTTGTCGATTTCACCGAGGGCTACACCTTC
>many|TRBJ1-1|-|TRBV20-1
CSARVGGGNTEAFF
TGCAGTGCTAGAGTGGGGGGGGGAAACACTGAAGCTTTCTTT
>many|TRBJ1-1|-|TRBV7-2
CASSLRGPGLNTEAFF
TGTGCCAGCAGCTTACGGGGACCCGGCCTGAACACTGAAGCTTTCTTT
>many|TRBJ1-1|TRBD1|TRBV15
CATSVTGDYTEAFF
TGTGCCACCAGCGTTACAGGGGATTATACTGAAGCTTTCTTT
>many|TRBJ1-4|-|TRBV7-6
CASSPGQGGEKLFF
TGTGCCAGCAGCCCGGGACAAGGAGGGGAAAAACTGTTTTTT
>many|TRBJ1-1|-|TRBV6-2/TRBV6-3
CASSRTRGEGTEAFF
TGTGCCAGCAGTCGGACCAGGGGTGAGGGCACTGAAGCTTTCTTT
>many|TRBJ2-7|-|TRBV6-2/TRBV6-3
CASSYTPARNEQYF
TGTGCCAGCAGTTACACACCAGCAAGAAACGAGCAGTACTTC
>many|TRBJ1-6|TRBD1|TRBV27
CASSTMGQGKGPLHF
TGTGCCAGCAGTACCATGGGACAGGGAAAGGGACCCCTCCACTTT
>medium-sized|TRBJ2-1|-|TRBV10-3
CAISESAGGNEQFF
TGTGCCATCAGTGAGTCGGCTGGAGGGAATGAGCAGTTCTTC
>many|TRBJ1-2|-|TRBV5-1
CASSLVGVNYGYTF
TGCGCCAGCAGCTTGGTCGGGGTTAACTATGGCTACACCTTC
>many|TRBJ2-3|TRBD2|TRBV20-1
CSARGGRAPDTQYF
TGCAGTGCTAGAGGAGGGAGGGCGCCAGATACGCAGTATTTT
>many|TRBJ2-1|-|TRBV5-6
CASSIDNEQFF
TGTGCCAGCAGCATCGACAATGAGCAGTTCTTC
>many|TRBJ1-5|-|TRBV5-1
CASSLAGGNQPQHF
TGCGCCAGCAGCTTGGCAGGGGGCAATCAGCCCCAGCATTTT
>-|TRBJ2-1|-|TRBV5-1
CASSSEGSNEQFF
TGCGCCAGCAGCTCCGAGGGGAGTAATGAGCAGTTCTTC
>many|TRBJ1-1|-|TRBV18
CASSPGFRGERGEAFF
TGTGCCAGCTCACCAGGATTCCGGGGGGAAAGGGGTGAAGCTTTCTTT
>many|TRBJ1-1|-|TRBV5-1
CASKGRDMSHTEAFF
TGCGCCAGCAAGGGCCGGGACATGAGTCACACTGAAGCTTTCTTT
>many|TRBJ1-4|-|TRBV20-1
CSARDFGLANEKLFF
TGCAGTGCTAGAGATTTTGGACTCGCTAATGAAAAACTGTTTTTT
>many|TRBJ2-2|-|TRBV9
CASSSRGRGRSTGELFF
TGTGCCAGCAGCTCGCGGGGCCGGGGGAGGTCCACCGGGGAGCTGTTTTTT
>many|TRBJ2-3|-|TRBV7-8
CASSLVRLVPVLTDTQYF
TGTGCCAGCAGCTTAGTGAGGCTGGTCCCAGTCCTTACAGATACGCAGTATTTT
>many|TRBJ2-7|-|TRBV29-1
CSVGDTFSYEQYF
TGCAGCGTTGGGGACACTTTCTCCTACGAGCAGTACTTC
>many|TRBJ1-1|-|TRBV5-1
CASSAQENTEAFF
TGCGCCAGCAGCGCCCAGGAGAACACTGAAGCTTTCTTT
>many|TRBJ2-2|TRBD2|TRBV7-2
CASSGRVTGELFF
TGTGCCAGCAGCGGGAGGGTCACCGGGGAGCTGTTTTTT
>many|TRBJ1-1|-|TRBV5-4
CASSLTYYTEAFF
TGTGCCAGCAGCTTGACGTATTACACTGAAGCTTTCTTT
>many|TRBJ1-2|TRBD1|TRBV7-8
CASSLDRGTFYGYTF
TGTGCCAGCAGCTTAGACAGGGGAACTTTTTATGGCTACACCTTC
>many|TRBJ1-1|TRBD1|TRBV7-2
CASSHKRGGLNTEAFF
TGTGCCAGCAGCCACAAGAGAGGGGGCCTGAACACTGAAGCTTTCTTT
>many|TRBJ1-2|-|TRBV6-5
CASSYLAGDGYTF
TGTGCCAGCAGTTACCTTGCGGGGGATGGCTACACCTTC
>many|TRBJ1-2|-|TRBV20-1
CSATGFPGDYGYTF
TGCAGTGCTACCGGCTTTCCAGGAGACTATGGCTACACCTTC
>many|TRBJ2-7|-|TRBV5-1
CASSRGGQGSYEQYF
TGCGCCAGCAGCCGAGGGGGGCAGGGTTCCTACGAGCAGTACTTC
>medium-sized|TRBJ1-5|-|TRBV7-9
CASSATGPGNQPQHF
TGTGCCAGCAGCGCCACAGGGCCGGGCAATCAGCCCCAGCATTTT
>many|TRBJ2-6|TRBD1|TRBV6-5
CASSGQGSGANVLTF
TGTGCCAGCAGTGGACAGGGCTCCGGGGCCAACGTCCTGACTTTC
>many|TRBJ2-1|-|TRBV28
CASSTTGPRGNEQFF
TGTGCCAGCAGTACGACAGGCCCCAGGGGCAATGAGCAGTTCTTC
>many|TRBJ1-2|TRBD1|TRBV4-3
CASSQRGTGSYYGYTF
TGCGCCAGCAGCCAGAGGGGGACAGGATCGTACTATGGCTACACCTTC
>many|TRBJ2-7|TRBD2|TRBV20-1
CSASGAREGEQYF
TGCAGTGCTAGTGGCGCCAGGGAGGGCGAGCAGTACTTC
>many|TRBJ1-1|-|TRBV29-1
CSSHRVEDTEAFF
TGCAGCAGCCACAGGGTCGAAGACACTGAAGCTTTCTTT
>many|TRBJ2-5|TRBD2|TRBV5-1
CASSSGLAGAQETQYF
TGCGCCAGCAGCTCGGGACTAGCGGGGGCACAAGAGACCCAGTACTTC
>many|TRBJ2-7|TRBD1|TRBV6-2/TRBV6-3
CASSAAPGQGVPGQYF
TGTGCCAGCAGTGCCGCGCCGGGACAGGGGGTTCCCGGGCAGTACTTC
>many|TRBJ1-5|-|TRBV19
CASSIARNNQPQNF
TGTGCCAGTAGTATAGCGCGGAACAATCAGCCCCAGAATTTT
>many|TRBJ2-7|-|TRBV7-9
CASSWGGEQYF
TGTGCCAGCAGCTGGGGCGGCGAGCAGTACTTC
>many|TRBJ1-6|-|TRBV6-2/TRBV6-3
CASSYSLYNPYLGDSPLHF
TGTGCCAGCAGTTACTCTCTCTACAATCCCTACCTGGGAGACTCACCCCTCCACTTT
>-|TRBJ2-7|TRBD2|TRBV7-8
CASSQPGLAVYSSYEQYF
TGTGCCAGCAGCCAGCCGGGACTAGCGGTCTATAGCTCCTACGAGCAGTACTTC
>many|TRBJ2-2|TRBD1|TRBV5-1
CASSLRGTDTGELFF
TGCGCCAGCAGCTTGCGAGGGACAGACACCGGGGAGCTGTTTTTT
>few|TRBJ1-5|-|TRBV12-3/TRBV12-4
CASSLRDDTQPQNF
TGTGCCAGCAGTTTGCGGGACGATACACAGCCCCAGAATTTT